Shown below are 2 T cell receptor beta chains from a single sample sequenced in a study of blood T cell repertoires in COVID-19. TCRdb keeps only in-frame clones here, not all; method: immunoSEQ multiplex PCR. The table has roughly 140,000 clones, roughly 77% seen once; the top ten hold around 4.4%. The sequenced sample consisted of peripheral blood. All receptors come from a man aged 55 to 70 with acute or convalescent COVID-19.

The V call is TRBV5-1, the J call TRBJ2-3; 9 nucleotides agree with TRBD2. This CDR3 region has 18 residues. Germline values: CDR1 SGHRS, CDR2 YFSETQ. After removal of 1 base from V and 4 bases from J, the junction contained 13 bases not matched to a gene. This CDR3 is CASSLKAGGPSSADTQYF. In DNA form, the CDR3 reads TGCGCCAGCAGCTTGAAGGCGGGAGGGCCCTCGAGCGCAGATACGCAGTATTTT. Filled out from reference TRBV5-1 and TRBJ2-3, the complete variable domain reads KAGVTQTPRYLIKTRGQQVTLSCSPISGHRSVSWYQQTPGQGLQFLFEYFSETQRNKGNFPGRFSGRQFSNSRSEMNVSTLELGDSALYLCASSLKAGGPSSADTQYFGPGTRLTVL.

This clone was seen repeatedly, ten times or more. CDR3 amino acids: CASPPERDRDEQYF. The DNA of the CDR3 is TGTGCCAGCCCCCCTGAGCGGGATAGAGACGAGCAGTACTTC. The chain joins TRBV18 to TRBJ2-7; 7 nucleotides match TRBD2. Trimming removed 8 bases from V and 5 bases from J; junction bases left unmatched: 12. This CDR3 contains 14 residues. Germline CDR1 reads KGHSH; CDR2 reads LQKENI.